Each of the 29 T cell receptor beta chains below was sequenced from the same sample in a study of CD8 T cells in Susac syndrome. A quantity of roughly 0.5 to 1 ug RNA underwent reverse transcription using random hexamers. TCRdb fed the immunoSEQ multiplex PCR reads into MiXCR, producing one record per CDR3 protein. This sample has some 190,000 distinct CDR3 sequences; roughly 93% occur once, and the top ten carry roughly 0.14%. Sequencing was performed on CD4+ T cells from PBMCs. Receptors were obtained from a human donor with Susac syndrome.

The CDR3 sequence is CASRAGGSTDTQYF. The CDR3 coding sequence is TGTGCCAGCAGGGCTGGCGGGTCCACAGATACGCAGTATTTT. The rearrangement joins TRBV7-2 to TRBJ2-3, with D perhaps matching TRBD2 (5 bases). Trimming stripped 6 bases from V and 2 bases from J, with 12 bases between. The CDR3 has 14 residues. CDR1 is SGHTA and CDR2 is FQGNSA in the germline V gene.

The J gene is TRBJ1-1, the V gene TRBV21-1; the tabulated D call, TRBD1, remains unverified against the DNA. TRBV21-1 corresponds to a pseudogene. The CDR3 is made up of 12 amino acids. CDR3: CASKGPNTEAFF. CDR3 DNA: TGTGCCAGCAAGGGTCCCAACACTGAAGCTTTCTTT.

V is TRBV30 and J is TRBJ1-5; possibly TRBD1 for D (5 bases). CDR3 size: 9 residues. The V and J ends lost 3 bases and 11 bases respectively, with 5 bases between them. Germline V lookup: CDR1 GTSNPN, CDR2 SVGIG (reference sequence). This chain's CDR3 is CAWRGAQHF. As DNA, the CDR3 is TGTGCCTGGAGAGGGGCCCAGCATTTT. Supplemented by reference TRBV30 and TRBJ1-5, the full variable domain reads SQTIHQWPATLVQPVGSPLSLECTVEGTSNPNLYWYRQAAGRGLQLLFYSVGIGQISSEVPQNLSASRPQDRQFILSSKKLLLSDSGFYLCAWRGAQHFGDGTRLSIL.

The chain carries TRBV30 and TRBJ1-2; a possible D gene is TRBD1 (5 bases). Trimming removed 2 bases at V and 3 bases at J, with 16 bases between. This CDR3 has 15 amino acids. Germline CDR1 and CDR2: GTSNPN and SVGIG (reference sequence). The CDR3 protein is CAWSPRQPRDYGYTF. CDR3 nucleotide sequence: TGTGCCTGGAGTCCAAGACAGCCACGGGACTATGGCTACACCTTC.

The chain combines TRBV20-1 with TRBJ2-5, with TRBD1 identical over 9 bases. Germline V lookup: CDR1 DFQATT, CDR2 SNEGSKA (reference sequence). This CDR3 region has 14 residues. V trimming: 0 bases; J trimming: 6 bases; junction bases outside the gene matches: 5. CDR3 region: CSARDTGGIQTQYF. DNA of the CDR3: TGCAGTGCTAGAGATACAGGGGGCATTCAGACCCAGTACTTC.

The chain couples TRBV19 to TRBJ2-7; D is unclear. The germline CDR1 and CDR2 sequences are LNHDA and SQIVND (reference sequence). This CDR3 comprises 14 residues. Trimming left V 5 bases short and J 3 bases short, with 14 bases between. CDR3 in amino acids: CASSSRAIGYEQYF. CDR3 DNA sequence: TGTGCCAGTAGTTCCCGGGCCATAGGCTACGAGCAGTACTTC.

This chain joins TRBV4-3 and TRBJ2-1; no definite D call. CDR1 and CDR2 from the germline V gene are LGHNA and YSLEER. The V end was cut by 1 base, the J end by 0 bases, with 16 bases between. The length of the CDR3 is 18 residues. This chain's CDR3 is CASSQAVLQKYSYNEQFF. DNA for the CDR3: TGCGCCAGCAGCCAAGCCGTTCTACAAAAGTACTCCTACAATGAGCAGTTCTTC.

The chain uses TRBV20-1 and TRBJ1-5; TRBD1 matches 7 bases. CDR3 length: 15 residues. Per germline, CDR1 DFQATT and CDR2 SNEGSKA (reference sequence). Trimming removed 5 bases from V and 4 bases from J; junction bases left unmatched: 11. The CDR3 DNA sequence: TGCAGTGCTGATCCCGGGACAGAGGAAAATCAGCCCCAGCATTTT. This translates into CSADPGTEENQPQHF.

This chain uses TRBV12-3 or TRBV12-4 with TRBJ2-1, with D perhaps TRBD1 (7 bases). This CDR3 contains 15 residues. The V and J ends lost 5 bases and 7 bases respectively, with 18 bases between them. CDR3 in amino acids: CASSGGGAWRNEQFF. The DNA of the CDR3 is TGTGCCAGCAGTGGAGGGGGCGCCTGGCGGAATGAGCAGTTCTTC.

The CDR3 loop reads CASSLGWTAEAFF. In nucleotides, the CDR3 is TGTGCCAGCAGCTTGGGGTGGACAGCTGAAGCTTTCTTT. The chain joins TRBV7-2 to TRBJ1-1, with D possibly being TRBD1 (6 bases). This CDR3 has 13 amino acids. Germline V gene lookup returns CDR1 SGHTA and CDR2 FQGNSA. Trimming took 3 bases from V and 6 from J, leaving 11 bases between them.

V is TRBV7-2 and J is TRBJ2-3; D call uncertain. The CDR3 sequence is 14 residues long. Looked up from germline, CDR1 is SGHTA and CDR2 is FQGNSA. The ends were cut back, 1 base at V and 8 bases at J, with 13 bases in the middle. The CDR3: CASSLGTSMGTQYF. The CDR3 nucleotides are TGTGCCAGCAGCTTAGGTACCAGCATGGGTACGCAGTATTTT.

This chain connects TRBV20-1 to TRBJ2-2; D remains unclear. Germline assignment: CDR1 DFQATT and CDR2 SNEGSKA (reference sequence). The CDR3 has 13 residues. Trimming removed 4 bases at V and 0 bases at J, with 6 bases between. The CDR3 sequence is CSAIFANTGELFF. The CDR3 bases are TGCAGTGCTATTTTCGCGAACACCGGGGAGCTGTTTTTT.

The chain's CDR3 is CASDGPESGTIAFF. CDR3 DNA: TGTGCCAGCGATGGCCCCGAGTCCGGGACGATAGCTTTCTTT. The chain joins TRBV6-1 to TRBJ1-1; TRBD1 might be the D (5 bases). CDR3 length: 14 residues. The germline V and J ends were trimmed by 8 bases and 10 bases, with 23 bases remaining between them. CDR1 MNHNS and CDR2 SASEGT come from the germline V gene.

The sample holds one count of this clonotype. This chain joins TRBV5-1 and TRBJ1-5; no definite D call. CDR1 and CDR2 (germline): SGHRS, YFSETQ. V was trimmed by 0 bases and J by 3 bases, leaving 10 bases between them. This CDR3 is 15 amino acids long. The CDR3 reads CASSLDGAANQPQHF. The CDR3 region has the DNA TGCGCCAGCAGCTTGGATGGAGCAGCCAATCAGCCCCAGCATTTT. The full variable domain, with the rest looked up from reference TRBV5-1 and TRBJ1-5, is KAGVTQTPRYLIKTRGQQVTLSCSPISGHRSVSWYQQTPGQGLQFLFEYFSETQRNKGNFPGRFSGRQFSNSRSEMNVSTLELGDSALYLCASSLDGAANQPQHFGDGTRLSIL.

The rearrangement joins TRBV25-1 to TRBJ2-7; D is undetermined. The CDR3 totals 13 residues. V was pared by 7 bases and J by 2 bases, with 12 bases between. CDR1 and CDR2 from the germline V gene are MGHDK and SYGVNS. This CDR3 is CASTRTAPYEQYF. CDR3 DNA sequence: TGTGCCAGCACCCGGACCGCCCCCTACGAGCAGTACTTC.

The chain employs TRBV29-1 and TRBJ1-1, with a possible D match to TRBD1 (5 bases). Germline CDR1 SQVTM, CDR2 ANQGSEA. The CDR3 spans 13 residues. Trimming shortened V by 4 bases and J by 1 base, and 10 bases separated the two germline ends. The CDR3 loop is CSVVRGPNTEAFF. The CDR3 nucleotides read TGCAGCGTTGTAAGGGGCCCGAACACTGAAGCTTTCTTT.

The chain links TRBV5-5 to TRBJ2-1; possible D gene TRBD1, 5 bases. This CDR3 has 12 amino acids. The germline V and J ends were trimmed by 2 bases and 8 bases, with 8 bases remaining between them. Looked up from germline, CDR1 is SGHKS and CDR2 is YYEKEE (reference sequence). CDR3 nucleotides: TGTGCCAGCAGCTTAGACAGTTATGAGCAGTTCTTC. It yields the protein CASSLDSYEQFF.

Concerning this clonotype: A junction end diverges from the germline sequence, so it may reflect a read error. The CDR3 nucleotides are TGTGCCAGCAGCCTAGCGGGGGATAGCACAGATACGCAGTATTTT. Translation gives CASSLAGDSTDTQYF. This chain links TRBV7-2 with TRBJ2-3; 10 nucleotides agree with TRBD2. This CDR3 spans 15 amino acids. Germline CDR1 and CDR2: SGHTA and FQGNSA.

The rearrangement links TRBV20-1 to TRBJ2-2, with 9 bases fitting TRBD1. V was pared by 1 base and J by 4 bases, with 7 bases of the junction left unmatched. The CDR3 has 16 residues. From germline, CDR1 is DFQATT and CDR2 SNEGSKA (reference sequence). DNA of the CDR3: TGCAGTGCTAGAGTTAACGACAGGGGGTTCACCGGGGAGCTGTTTTTT. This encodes CSARVNDRGFTGELFF.

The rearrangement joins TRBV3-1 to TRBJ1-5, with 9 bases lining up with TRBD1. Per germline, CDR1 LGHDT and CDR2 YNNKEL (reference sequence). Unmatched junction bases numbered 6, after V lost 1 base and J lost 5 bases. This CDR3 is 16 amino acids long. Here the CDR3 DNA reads TGTGCCAGCAGCCAAGCCGGGACAGGGATTCATCAGCCCCAGCATTTT. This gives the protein CASSQAGTGIHQPQHF.

Here the CDR3 DNA reads TGCGCCAGCAGCCACCCGGGACAGGGGGGAGAGCAGTACTTC. This translates into CASSHPGQGGEQYF. The rearrangement uses TRBV5-1 and TRBJ2-7; 11 bases fit TRBD1. This CDR3 spans 14 amino acids. The germline V gene encodes CDR1 SGHRS and CDR2 YFSETQ. V lost 4 bases to trimming and J lost 7 bases; unmatched junction nucleotides: 7.

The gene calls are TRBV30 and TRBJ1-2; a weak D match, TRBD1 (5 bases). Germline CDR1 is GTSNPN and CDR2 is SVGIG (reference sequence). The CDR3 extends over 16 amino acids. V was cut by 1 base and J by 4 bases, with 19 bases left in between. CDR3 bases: TGTGCCTGGAGTGAACCCGGGACTCCGGGTGGCTATGGCTACACCTTC. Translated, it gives CAWSEPGTPGGYGYTF.

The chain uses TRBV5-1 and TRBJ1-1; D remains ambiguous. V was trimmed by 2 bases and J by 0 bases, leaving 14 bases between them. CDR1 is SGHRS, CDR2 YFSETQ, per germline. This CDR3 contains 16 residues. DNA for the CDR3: TGCGCCAGCAGCTTCCTGTTCAGGAGTCTGAACACTGAAGCTTTCTTT. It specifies CASSFLFRSLNTEAFF.

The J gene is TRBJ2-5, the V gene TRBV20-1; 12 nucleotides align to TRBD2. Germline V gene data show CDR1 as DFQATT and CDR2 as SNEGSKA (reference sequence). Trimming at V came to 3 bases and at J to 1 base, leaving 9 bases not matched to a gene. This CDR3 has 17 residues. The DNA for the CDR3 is TGCAGTGCTAGCTCCCTAGCGGGGGGGATGCTCCAAGAGACCCAGTACTTC. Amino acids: CSASSLAGGMLQETQYF.

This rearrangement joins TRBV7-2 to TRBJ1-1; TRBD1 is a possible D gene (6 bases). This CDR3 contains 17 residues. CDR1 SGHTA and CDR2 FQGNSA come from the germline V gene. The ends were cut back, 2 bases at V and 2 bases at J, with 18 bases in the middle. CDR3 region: CASSLPGAPHPNTEAFF. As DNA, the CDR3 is TGTGCCAGCAGCTTACCGGGGGCCCCGCACCCAAACACTGAAGCTTTCTTT.

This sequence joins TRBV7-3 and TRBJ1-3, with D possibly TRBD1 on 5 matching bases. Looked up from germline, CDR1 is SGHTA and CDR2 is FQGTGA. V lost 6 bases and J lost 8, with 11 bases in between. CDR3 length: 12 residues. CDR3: CASSSQGDTIYF. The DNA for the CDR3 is TGTGCCAGCAGTTCCCAGGGAGACACCATATATTTT.

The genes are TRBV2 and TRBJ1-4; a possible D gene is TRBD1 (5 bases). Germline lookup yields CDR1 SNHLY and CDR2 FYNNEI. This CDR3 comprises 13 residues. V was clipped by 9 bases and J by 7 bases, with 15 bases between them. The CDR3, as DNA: TGTGCCAGTTGCGCGGGGCGGGGTGAAAAACTGTTTTTT. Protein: CASCAGRGEKLFF.

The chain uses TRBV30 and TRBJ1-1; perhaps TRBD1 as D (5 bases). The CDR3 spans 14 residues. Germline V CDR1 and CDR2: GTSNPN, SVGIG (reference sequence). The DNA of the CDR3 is TGTGCGAGTACAGGCGTGAGATCGGGGACTGAAGCTTTCTTT. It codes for CASTGVRSGTEAFF.

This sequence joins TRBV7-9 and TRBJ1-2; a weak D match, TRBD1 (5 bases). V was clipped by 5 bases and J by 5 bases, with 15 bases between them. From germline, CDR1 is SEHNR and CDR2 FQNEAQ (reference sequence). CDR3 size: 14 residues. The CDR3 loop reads CASSQTRTNYGYTF. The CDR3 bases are TGTGCCAGCAGCCAAACACGGACAAATTATGGCTACACCTTC.